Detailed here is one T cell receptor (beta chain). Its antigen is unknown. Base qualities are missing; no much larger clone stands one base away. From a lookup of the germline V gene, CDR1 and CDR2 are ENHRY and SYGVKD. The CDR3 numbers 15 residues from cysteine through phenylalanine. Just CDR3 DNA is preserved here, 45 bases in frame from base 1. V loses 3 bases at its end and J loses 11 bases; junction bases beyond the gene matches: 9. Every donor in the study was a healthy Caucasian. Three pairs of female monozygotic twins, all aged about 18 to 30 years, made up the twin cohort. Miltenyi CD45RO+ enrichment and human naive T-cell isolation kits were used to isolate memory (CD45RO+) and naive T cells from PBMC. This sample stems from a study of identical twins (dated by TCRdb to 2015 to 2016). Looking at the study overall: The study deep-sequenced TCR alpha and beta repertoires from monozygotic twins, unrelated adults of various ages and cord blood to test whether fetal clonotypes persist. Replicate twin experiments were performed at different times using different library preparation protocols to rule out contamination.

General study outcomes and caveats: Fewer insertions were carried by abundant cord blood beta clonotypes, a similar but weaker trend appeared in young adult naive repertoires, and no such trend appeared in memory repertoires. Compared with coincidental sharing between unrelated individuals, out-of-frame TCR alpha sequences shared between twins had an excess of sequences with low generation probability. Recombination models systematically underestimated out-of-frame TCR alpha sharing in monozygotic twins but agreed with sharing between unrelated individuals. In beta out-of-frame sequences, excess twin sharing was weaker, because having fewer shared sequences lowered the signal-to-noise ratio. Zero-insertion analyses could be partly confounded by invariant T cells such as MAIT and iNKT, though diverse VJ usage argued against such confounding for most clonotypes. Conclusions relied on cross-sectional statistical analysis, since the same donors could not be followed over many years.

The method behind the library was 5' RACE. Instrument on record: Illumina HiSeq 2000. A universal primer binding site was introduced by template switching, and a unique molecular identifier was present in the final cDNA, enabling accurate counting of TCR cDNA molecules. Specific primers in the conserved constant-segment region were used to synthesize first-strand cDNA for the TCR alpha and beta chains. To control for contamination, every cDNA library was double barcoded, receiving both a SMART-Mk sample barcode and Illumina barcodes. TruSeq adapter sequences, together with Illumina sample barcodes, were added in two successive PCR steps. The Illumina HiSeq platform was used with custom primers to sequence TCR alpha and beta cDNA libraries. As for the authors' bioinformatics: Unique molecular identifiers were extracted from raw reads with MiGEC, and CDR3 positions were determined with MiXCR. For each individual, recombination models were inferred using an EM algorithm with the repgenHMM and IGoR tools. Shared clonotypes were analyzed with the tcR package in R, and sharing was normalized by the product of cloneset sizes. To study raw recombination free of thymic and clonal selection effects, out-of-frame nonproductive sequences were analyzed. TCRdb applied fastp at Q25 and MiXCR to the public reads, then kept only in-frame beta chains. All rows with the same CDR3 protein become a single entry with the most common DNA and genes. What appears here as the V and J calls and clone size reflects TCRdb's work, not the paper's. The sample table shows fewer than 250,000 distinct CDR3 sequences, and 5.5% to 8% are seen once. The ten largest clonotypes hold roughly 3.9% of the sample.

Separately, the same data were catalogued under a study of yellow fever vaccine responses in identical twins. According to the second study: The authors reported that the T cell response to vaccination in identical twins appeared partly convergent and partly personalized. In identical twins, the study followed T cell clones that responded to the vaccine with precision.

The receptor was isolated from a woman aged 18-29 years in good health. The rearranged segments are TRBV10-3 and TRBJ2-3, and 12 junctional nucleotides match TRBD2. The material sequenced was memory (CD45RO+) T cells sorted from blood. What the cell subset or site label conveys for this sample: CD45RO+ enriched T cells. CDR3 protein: CAISDGTSGLGLQYF. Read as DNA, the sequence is TGTGCCATCAGTGACGGGACTAGCGGGCTCGGTCTGCAGTATTTT.